The 28 T cell receptor beta chains below all came from one sample that was sequenced in a study of regulatory T cells in long-lasting Graves disease. Libraries of TCR beta came from iRepertoire HTBI primers plus Arm-PCR of CDR3 regions. TCRdb itself ran the multiplex PCR reads through MiXCR, one entry per CDR3 protein. The sample contains about 470,000 distinct CDR3 sequences, roughly a fifth of which appear only once. Time point here: persistent/refractory GD, antithyroid drugs over 5 years with positive TRAb. TCR sequences were obtained from RNA taken from PBMCs. Sequencing used peripheral blood mononuclear cells (PBMCs), obtained when the disease was refractory, from a patient treated with antithyroid drugs. Every receptor here comes from a female donor with Graves disease.

This clonotype was picked up many times. This chain connects TRBV11-2 to TRBJ1-5, with D perhaps TRBD1 (5 bases). The CDR3 covers 17 residues. Germline-derived CDR1 and CDR2 are SGHAT and FQNNGV. V lost 1 base and J lost 4, with 17 bases in between. CDR3 bases: TGTGCCAGCAGCTTAGGTGCAGAGGCGGCAGGGAATCAGCCCCAGCATTTT. Its protein product is CASSLGAEAAGNQPQHF.

This clonotype has a count of ten or more. The chain is built from TRBV28 and TRBJ1-3; D uncertain. The V gene lost 10 bases and the J gene lost 5 bases, with 15 bases spanning the gap. The V gene's germline CDR1 is MDHEN and CDR2 SYDVKM. The CDR3 sequence is 13 residues long. The CDR3 DNA reads as TGTGCCACCCGAGGTGGATCTCGAAACACCATATATTTT. Protein product: CATRGGSRNTIYF.

The chain joins TRBV3-1 to TRBJ2-5; 8 bases fit TRBD2. Germline lookup yields CDR1 LGHDT and CDR2 YNNKEL (reference sequence). V was clipped by 6 bases and J by 0 bases; unmatched bases: 6. The CDR3 is 15 residues long. The CDR3 spells CASRLLAENQETQYF. The CDR3 DNA reads TGTGCCAGCAGGCTACTAGCGGAAAACCAAGAGACCCAGTACTTC.

This clonotype was found many times. The chain is built from TRBV5-1 and TRBJ1-6; possibly TRBD1 for D (5 bases). Trimming took off 0 bases at V and 10 bases at J, with 11 bases between the two ends. The germline V gene has CDR1 SGHRS and CDR2 YFSETQ. CDR3 length: 14 amino acids. The CDR3 sequence: CASSLEVGRSPLHF. The CDR3 DNA is TGCGCCAGCAGCTTGGAGGTGGGACGATCACCCCTCCACTTT.

The rearrangement joins TRBV7-9 to TRBJ1-2, with D unclear. The germline gives CDR1 SEHNR, CDR2 FQNEAQ (reference sequence). The CDR3 runs to 13 residues. V was shortened by 0 bases and J by 6 bases, with 8 bases between the two germline ends. The CDR3 protein is CASSLASGNGYTF. The DNA of the CDR3 is TGTGCCAGCAGCTTAGCCTCGGGAAATGGCTACACCTTC.

Many counts were recorded for this clonotype. This chain connects TRBV7-9 to TRBJ1-1; the D is unclear. Germline V gene lookup returns CDR1 SEHNR and CDR2 FQNEAQ (reference sequence). The CDR3 has 13 amino acids. With 6 bases removed from V and 0 bases from J, the gap between germline ends came to 8 bases. CDR3 bases: TGTGCCAGCAGTCTAACACTGAACACTGAAGCTTTCTTT. Its protein is CASSLTLNTEAFF.

In this sample, this clonotype turned up many times. J is TRBJ2-5 and V is TRBV7-2; D is unresolved. V lost 5 bases and J 4 bases, leaving 14 bases between the germline ends. Germline loops: CDR1 SGHTA, CDR2 FQGNSA. The CDR3 is made up of 14 amino acids. The CDR3 sequence: CASSPPPLGETQYF. In nucleotides, the CDR3 is TGTGCCAGCAGCCCCCCCCCCCTGGGAGAGACCCAGTACTTC.

This clonotype occurred many times. This chain connects TRBV27 to TRBJ1-4; perhaps TRBD1 as D (6 bases). The CDR3 is made up of 14 amino acids. Trimming cost V 3 bases and J 7 bases, with 12 bases left between them. Germline V gives CDR1 MNHEY, CDR2 SMNVEV (reference sequence). CDR3 coding DNA: TGTGCCAGCAGTTTTCAGGGAGGGGGTGAAAAACTGTTTTTT. Translated: CASSFQGGGEKLFF.

The chain combines TRBV18 with TRBJ2-7, with 8 bases aligning to TRBD1. The V gene end was trimmed by 4 bases and the J gene end by 6 bases; junction bases not matched to a gene: 5. The CDR3 length is 13 residues. Germline CDR1 reads KGHSH; CDR2 reads LQKENI. CDR3 DNA sequence: TGTGCCAGCTCACGGGACAGGAATGTCGAGCAGTACTTC. Its translation: CASSRDRNVEQYF.

This clonotype was observed a handful of times. This chain connects TRBV28 to TRBJ1-5; D is ambiguous. The germline V and J ends were trimmed by 3 bases and 0 bases, with 9 bases remaining between them. From germline, CDR1 is MDHEN and CDR2 SYDVKM. The CDR3 covers 15 residues. The CDR3 spells CASSLILPSNQPQHF. CDR3 coding DNA: TGTGCCAGCAGTTTGATCCTCCCTAGCAATCAGCCCCAGCATTTT.

This clonotype was counted only a few times. This chain uses TRBV4-1 with TRBJ1-5, with TRBD1 matching over 10 bases. Germline CDR1 is MGHRA and CDR2 is YSYEKL. V was clipped by 0 bases and J by 4 bases; unmatched bases: 9. This CDR3 is built from 18 residues. The DNA for the CDR3 is TGCGCCAGCAGCCAAGATCCCTCCGGGACAGGGGCTAATCAGCCCCAGCATTTT. It specifies CASSQDPSGTGANQPQHF.

This sequence joins TRBV7-2 and TRBJ2-5, with 11 bases that match TRBD1. Looked up from germline, CDR1 is SGHTA and CDR2 is FQGNSA. After removal of 4 bases from V and 5 bases from J, the junction contained 9 bases not matched to a gene. The CDR3 sequence is 16 residues long. The CDR3 sequence: CASSSNGQGAAETQYF. DNA of the CDR3: TGTGCCAGCAGCTCTAACGGACAGGGGGCGGCGGAGACCCAGTACTTC.

The chain combines TRBV29-1 with TRBJ2-7; D call uncertain. The germline V gene encodes CDR1 SQVTM and CDR2 ANQGSEA. This CDR3 is 12 amino acids long. V lost 6 bases and J 1 base, leaving 10 bases between the germline ends. The CDR3 coding sequence is TGCAGCGTGATAGTGAGTTCCTACGAGCAGTACTTC. Encoded protein: CSVIVSSYEQYF.

A few counts support this clonotype. The chain recombines TRBV19 with TRBJ1-3; tentative D call: TRBD1 (5 bases). V lost 3 bases and J lost 0, with 9 bases in between. The germline CDR1 and CDR2 sequences are LNHDA and SQIVND (reference sequence). CDR3 length equals 15 residues. The CDR3 coding sequence is TGTGCCAGTAGTATCTACGGGACCTCTGGAAACACCATATATTTT. This codes for CASSIYGTSGNTIYF.

CDR3 bases: TGTGCCAGCAGCCAAGGCCGACGAGGCTACACCTTC. Translating gives CASSQGRRGYTF. The genes are TRBV3-1 and TRBJ1-2; no reliable D call. V gave up 1 base and J gave up 8 bases, with 8 bases separating them. In germline, CDR1 is LGHDT, CDR2 YNNKEL (reference sequence). The CDR3 length is 12 residues.

Many counts were recorded for this clonotype. The J gene is TRBJ1-5, the V gene TRBV12-3 or TRBV12-4; the D is unclear. The CDR3 consists of 15 residues. The V and J ends lost 6 bases and 6 bases respectively, with 18 bases between them. The CDR3 spells CASRTGSIPIQPQHF. For the CDR3, the DNA is TGTGCCAGCAGGACCGGGTCCATACCCATTCAGCCCCAGCATTTT.

This clonotype was seen repeatedly, ten times or more. The V and J genes are TRBV13 and TRBJ1-4; TRBD1 matches at 7 bases. The CDR3 is made up of 14 amino acids. V trimming: 4 bases; J trimming: 5 bases; junction bases outside the gene matches: 4. Germline V gene sequence: CDR1 PRHDT, CDR2 FYEKMQ (reference sequence). The CDR3 is CASSSTGRNEKLFF. CDR3 DNA sequence: TGTGCCAGCAGCTCGACAGGGAGGAATGAAAAACTGTTTTTT.

The chain links TRBV27 to TRBJ1-6; 7 bases align to TRBD1. The V segment lost 2 bases and the J segment 6 bases; nucleotides outside the gene matches: 7. The CDR3 runs 16 residues. The germline V gene encodes CDR1 MNHEY and CDR2 SMNVEV (reference sequence). CDR3 loop: CASSLTRGQRNSPLHF. CDR3 DNA: TGTGCCAGCAGTTTAACGAGGGGACAGCGTAATTCACCCCTCCACTTT.

This clonotype has just a few counts. Written as DNA, the CDR3 is TGTGCCAGCAGCCCCCCATGGGGGGAAGGAGGTGAAAAACTGTTTTTT. Its translation is CASSPPWGEGGEKLFF. The V call is TRBV3-1, the J call TRBJ1-4, with D maybe TRBD1 (5 bases). This CDR3 is 16 amino acids long. Trimming took 4 bases from V and 7 from J, leaving 19 bases between them. Germline CDR1 reads LGHDT; CDR2 reads YNNKEL (reference sequence).

In this sample, this clonotype turned up many times. This rearrangement joins TRBV28 to TRBJ2-7; 7 positions match TRBD1. The ends lost 5 bases at V and 0 bases at J; junction bases unmatched: 4. Germline lookup yields CDR1 MDHEN and CDR2 SYDVKM. The CDR3 runs 14 residues. The CDR3 nucleotides read TGTGCCAGCAGTGGGACAGCTGCCTCCTACGAGCAGTACTTC. Its translation is CASSGTAASYEQYF.

V usage is TRBV7-9 and J usage is TRBJ2-3; D may match TRBD1 or TRBD2 (6 bases each). Germline V gene sequence: CDR1 SEHNR, CDR2 FQNEAQ (reference sequence). Trimming removed 1 base from V and 4 bases from J, with 9 bases in between. The CDR3 loop spans 14 amino acids. CDR3 amino acids: CASSLEGGADTQYF. Here the CDR3 DNA reads TGTGCCAGCAGCTTAGAGGGGGGCGCAGATACGCAGTATTTT.

As concerns this clonotype: This could be a read error, since a much larger clone is one nucleotide away. The chain joins TRBV6-5 to TRBJ2-7; perhaps TRBD1 as D (5 bases). The CDR3 sequence is 16 residues long. The germline gives CDR1 MNHEY, CDR2 SVGAGI. The CDR3 coding sequence is TGTGCCCGCAGTTACCCGAAGTATGGACACCCTCGCGAGCAGTACTTC. Translating it yields CARSYPKYGHPREQYF.

This clonotype was picked up many times. The gene calls are TRBV5-1 and TRBJ1-1, with 7 bases that match TRBD1. J lost 3 bases, V lost 1 base, and 6 bases had no gene match. This CDR3 is 15 amino acids long. Germline CDR1 reads SGHRS; CDR2 reads YFSETQ. The CDR3 DNA sequence: TGCGCCAGCAGCTTGATGGCAGGGGGGGACACTGAAGCTTTCTTT. Its protein is CASSLMAGGDTEAFF.

A word on this clonotype: The junction differs from germline at one of its ends, possibly a read error. The rearrangement uses TRBV7-7 and TRBJ2-5; 14 bases are a match to TRBD2. Per the germline V gene, CDR1 is SSHAT and CDR2 is FNYEAQ (reference sequence). The CDR3 has 17 residues. CDR3 nucleotide sequence: TGTGCTAGCAGCCGGACTAGCGGGGGGCTGTACCAAGAGACCCAGTACTTC. The encoded protein is CASSRTSGGLYQETQYF.

The J gene is TRBJ1-1, the V gene TRBV18; 7 nucleotides line up with TRBD1. CDR3 length: 12 residues. Trimming removed 5 bases from V and 6 bases from J; junction bases left unmatched: 3. From germline, CDR1 is KGHSH and CDR2 LQKENI. CDR3 nucleotide sequence: TGTGCCAGCTCAAAAACAGGGGCTGAAGCTTTCTTT. This translates into CASSKTGAEAFF.

V gene TRBV3-1 combines with J gene TRBJ2-3; possibly TRBD2 for D (5 bases). There are 15 residues in the CDR3. V was cut by 0 bases and J by 7 bases, with 14 bases left in between. Germline V gene data show CDR1 as LGHDT and CDR2 as YNNKEL (reference sequence). The CDR3 here is CASSQDGGRQNTQYF. The CDR3 DNA is TGTGCCAGCAGCCAAGATGGAGGCAGGCAGAATACGCAGTATTTT.

V is TRBV6-1 and J is TRBJ1-1; 9 bases are shared with TRBD1. Losses at the gene ends were 8 bases for V and 5 bases for J; bases not matched to a gene: 12. There are 15 residues in the CDR3. Germline V gene lookup returns CDR1 MNHNS and CDR2 SASEGT. CDR3 sequence: CASCTEGQGRTEAFF. CDR3 nucleotides: TGTGCCAGCTGCACCGAGGGACAGGGTCGGACTGAAGCTTTCTTT.

This clonotype was recorded a few times. This rearrangement joins TRBV6-1 to TRBJ1-1; TRBD1 agrees at 8 bases. Germline CDR1 reads MNHNS; CDR2 reads SASEGT. The CDR3 sequence is 14 residues long. With V trimmed by 6 bases and J by 3 bases, 6 bases remained unmatched. The CDR3 protein is CASRRGTGHTEAFF. The CDR3, as DNA: TGTGCCAGCAGACGCGGGACAGGCCACACTGAAGCTTTCTTT.